The 8 T cell receptor beta chains presented below share a single source sample, sequenced in a study of post-analysis software for immune sequencing data (dated by TCRdb to 2014 to 2015). What the research found in general, with its limitations: Significantly higher frequencies in patients than in controls were found for several TRBV segments, including TRBV5-6, TRBV5-1 and TRBV20-1.

The library relied on PCR. The listed sequencing device is Illumina HiSeq 2500. To reduce PCR and sequencing biases, unique molecular identifiers were built into the TCR beta cDNA libraries. TCRdb passed the public sequencing reads through fastp at Q25 and MiXCR, retaining productive beta sequences. Entries are consolidated by CDR3 protein sequence, retaining the most common genes and DNA. The sample records hundreds of thousands of distinct CDR3 sequences, around 60% of which are singletons. The ten largest clones take up roughly 12% of the sample. Their antigen targets remain unknown. Material: blood. These receptors were collected from a girl aged 2-15 years with multiple sclerosis.

The DNA for the CDR3 is TGTGCCACTAGGATAGCGGGGGGAGAGACCCAGTACTTC. Translating gives CATRIAGGETQYF. The chain joins TRBV6-5 to TRBJ2-5; TRBD2 matches at 10 bases. CDR1 and CDR2 from the germline V gene are MNHEY and SVGAGI. The CDR3 totals 13 residues. The trim removed 10 bases at V and 4 bases at J, leaving 6 bases unmatched.

The chain recombines TRBV2 with TRBJ1-1; TRBD1 might be the D (5 bases). V shed 6 bases and J shed 4 bases, with 12 bases lying between them. The CDR3 covers 13 residues. Germline V lookup: CDR1 SNHLY, CDR2 FYNNEI. The CDR3 loop reads CASRAAGSTEAFF. CDR3 in DNA: TGTGCCAGCAGGGCGGCAGGGAGCACTGAAGCTTTCTTT.

This sequence joins TRBV4-2 and TRBJ1-2; 7 bases map to TRBD1. The junction had 6 bases not matched to a gene; V was cut back by 0 bases and J by 5 bases. Germline CDR1 is LGHNA and CDR2 is YNFKEQ. The CDR3 extends over 15 amino acids. The CDR3 coding sequence is TGTGCCAGCAGCCAAGATCAAGGGACAGCTTATGGCTACACCTTC. It encodes CASSQDQGTAYGYTF.

This rearrangement joins TRBV5-1 to TRBJ2-5, with D uncertain. Trimming left V 2 bases short and J 3 bases short, with 8 bases between. The germline CDR1 and CDR2 sequences are SGHRS and YFSETQ. CDR3 length: 13 residues. CDR3 region: CASSFSTEETQYF. The CDR3 nucleotides are TGCGCCAGCAGCTTTAGTACGGAAGAGACCCAGTACTTC.

The rearrangement uses TRBV12-3 or TRBV12-4 and TRBJ2-3; possibly TRBD1 for D (5 bases). V was pared by 0 bases and J by 4 bases, with 11 bases between. This CDR3 spans 15 amino acids. DNA for the CDR3: TGTGCCAGCAGTTTAGCGCTAGGGGAAGCAGATACGCAGTATTTT. Protein product: CASSLALGEADTQYF.

The V call is TRBV27, the J call TRBJ2-1, with no clear D. The CDR3 runs 14 residues. Deletions cut 11 bases from V and 3 bases from J, with 17 bases between. The germline V gene has CDR1 MNHEY and CDR2 SMNVEV (reference sequence). This CDR3 reads CAVRVADHYNEQFF. The CDR3 coding sequence is TGTGCCGTACGTGTGGCAGACCACTACAATGAGCAGTTCTTC.

J is TRBJ2-5 and V is TRBV11-1, with D maybe TRBD2 (6 bases). Germline V gene sequence: CDR1 SGHAT, CDR2 FQDESV (reference sequence). V dropped 4 bases and J dropped 6 bases, with 15 bases sitting between them. CDR3 length: 14 residues. The CDR3 loop reads CASSSGGVLKTQYF. The CDR3 DNA reads TGTGCCAGCAGCTCCGGCGGGGTGTTAAAGACCCAGTACTTC.

A single count supports this clonotype. This sequence joins TRBV3-1 and TRBJ1-6, with 9 bases aligning to TRBD1. The CDR3 consists of 14 residues. Germline trimming cut 2 bases from V and 9 bases from J; bases unmatched to any gene: 2. Germline V lookup: CDR1 LGHDT, CDR2 YNNKEL (reference sequence). Here the CDR3 reads CASSQRDRASPLHF. The CDR3 DNA follows: TGTGCCAGCAGCCAACGGGACAGGGCTTCACCCCTCCACTTT.